The text below deals with one TCR beta chain. This specimen belongs to a study of control samples from healthy donors and cancer patients. The CDR3 spans 17 residues. Germline CDR1 SGHTA, CDR2 FQGNSA. The V and J ends lost 10 bases and 0 bases respectively, with 23 bases between them. Data came from immunoSEQ multiplex PCR; TCRdb stores just in-frame clones and leaves some out. The sample has approximately 120,000 clones, around 87% seen once. This sequence joins TRBV7-2 and TRBJ2-3, with D perhaps matching TRBD2 (7 bases). The sequenced material came from blood. This receptor was identified in a man in his sixties in good health. The CDR3 sequence: CATSNAGRGPSTDTQYF. The CDR3 DNA is TGTGCCACCTCCAACGCAGGGCGGGGGCCTAGCACAGATACGCAGTATTTT.